This T cell receptor beta chain was captured in a study of blood T cell repertoires in COVID-19. Background on the study: Material from acute and convalescent COVID-19 was sourced from the United States, Italy and Spain. In each case, the material was cDNA or gDNA derived from T cells, B-cell-depleted T cells, or PBMCs.

This CDR3 is 15 amino acids long. Trimming shortened V by 7 bases and J by 1 base, and 11 bases separated the two germline ends. Germline loops: CDR1 ENHRY, CDR2 SYGVKD. In the original processing: How many nucleated cells were present was estimated from reference gene primer amplification. The data were produced by immunoSEQ multiplex PCR, yet TCRdb's version contains in-frame clones alone and is incomplete. V, J and clone size reflect that table, while D and trimming were determined from the DNA. The table shows fewer than 300,000 clones, with around 86% occurring only once. Only one count was recorded for this clone.

Specimen: peripheral blood. This TCR was recovered from a human donor in a cohort sampled during active COVID-19. V is TRBV10-3 and J is TRBJ2-6; tentatively, D is TRBD2 (7 bases). In DNA form, the CDR3 reads TGTGCCATCACCGAGGGGGGGTCTGGGGCCAACGTCCTGACTTTC. This translates into CAITEGGSGANVLTF.